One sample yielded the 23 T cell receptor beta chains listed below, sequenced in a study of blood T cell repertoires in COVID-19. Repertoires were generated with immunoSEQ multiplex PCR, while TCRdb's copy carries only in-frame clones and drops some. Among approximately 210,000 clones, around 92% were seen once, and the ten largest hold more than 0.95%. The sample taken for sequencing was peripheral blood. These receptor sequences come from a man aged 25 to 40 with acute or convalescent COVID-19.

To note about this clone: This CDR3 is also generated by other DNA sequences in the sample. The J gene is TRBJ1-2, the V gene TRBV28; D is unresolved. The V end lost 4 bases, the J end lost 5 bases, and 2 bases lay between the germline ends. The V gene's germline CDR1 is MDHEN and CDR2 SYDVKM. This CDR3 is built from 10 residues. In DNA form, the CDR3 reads TGTGCCAGCAGTTCATATGGCTACACCTTC. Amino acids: CASSSYGYTF.

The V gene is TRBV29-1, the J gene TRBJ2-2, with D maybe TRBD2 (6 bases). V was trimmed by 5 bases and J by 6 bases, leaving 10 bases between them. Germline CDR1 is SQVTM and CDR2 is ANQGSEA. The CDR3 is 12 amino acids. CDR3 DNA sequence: TGCAGCGTTCGGGAGTTCGCCGGGGAGCTGTTTTTT. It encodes CSVREFAGELFF.

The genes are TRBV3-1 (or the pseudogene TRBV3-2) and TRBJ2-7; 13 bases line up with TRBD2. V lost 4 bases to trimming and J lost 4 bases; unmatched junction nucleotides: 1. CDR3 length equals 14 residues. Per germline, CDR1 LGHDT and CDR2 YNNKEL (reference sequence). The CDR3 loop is CASSRTSGSYEQYF. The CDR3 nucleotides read TGTGCCAGCAGCCGGACTAGCGGGAGTTACGAGCAGTACTTC.

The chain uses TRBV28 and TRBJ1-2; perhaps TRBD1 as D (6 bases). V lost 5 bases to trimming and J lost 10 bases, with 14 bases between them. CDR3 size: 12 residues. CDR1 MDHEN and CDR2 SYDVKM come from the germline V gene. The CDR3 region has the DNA TGTGCCAGCAGTCGACAGACAGGTGTCTACACCTTC. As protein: CASSRQTGVYTF.

This CDR3 reads CASSYLQGRTDTQYF. DNA for the CDR3: TGTGCCAGCAGTTATTTACAGGGTCGGACAGATACGCAGTATTTT. The chain links TRBV28 to TRBJ2-3, with a weak D call TRBD1 (6 bases). Trimming cost V 4 bases and J 3 bases, with 14 bases left between them. Germline V gives CDR1 MDHEN, CDR2 SYDVKM. The CDR3 consists of 15 residues.

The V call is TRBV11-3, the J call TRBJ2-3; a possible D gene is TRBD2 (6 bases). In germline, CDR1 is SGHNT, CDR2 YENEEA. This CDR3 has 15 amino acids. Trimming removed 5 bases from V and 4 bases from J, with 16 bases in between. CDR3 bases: TGTGCCAGCAGCGCGGGGACCCGCATGGCAGATACGCAGTATTTT. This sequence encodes CASSAGTRMADTQYF. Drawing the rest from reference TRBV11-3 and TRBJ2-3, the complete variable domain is EAGVVQSPRYKIIEKKQPVAFWCNPISGHNTLYWYLQNLGQGPELLIRYENEEAVDDSQLPKDRFSAERLKGVDSTLKIQPAELGDSAVYLCASSAGTRMADTQYFGPGTRLTVL.

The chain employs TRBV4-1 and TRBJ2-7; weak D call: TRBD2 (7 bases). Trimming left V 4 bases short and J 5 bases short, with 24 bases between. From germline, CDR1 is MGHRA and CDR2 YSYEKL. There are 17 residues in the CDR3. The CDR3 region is CASSRRELGGGGDEQYF. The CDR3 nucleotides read TGCGCCAGCAGCCGACGGGAGCTGGGCGGAGGGGGGGACGAGCAGTACTTC.

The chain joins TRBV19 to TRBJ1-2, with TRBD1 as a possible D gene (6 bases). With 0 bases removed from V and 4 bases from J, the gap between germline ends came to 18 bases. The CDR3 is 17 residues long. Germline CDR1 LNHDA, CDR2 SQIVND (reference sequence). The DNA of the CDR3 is TGTGCCAGTAGTATAGATCTATATGGGGGCTTCATCTATGGCTACACCTTC. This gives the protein CASSIDLYGGFIYGYTF.

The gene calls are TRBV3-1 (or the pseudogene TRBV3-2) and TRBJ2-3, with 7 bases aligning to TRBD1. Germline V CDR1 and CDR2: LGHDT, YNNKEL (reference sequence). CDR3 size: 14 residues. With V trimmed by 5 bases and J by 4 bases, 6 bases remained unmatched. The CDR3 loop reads CASSARGGPDTQYF. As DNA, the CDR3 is TGTGCCAGCAGCGCACGAGGGGGCCCAGATACGCAGTATTTT.

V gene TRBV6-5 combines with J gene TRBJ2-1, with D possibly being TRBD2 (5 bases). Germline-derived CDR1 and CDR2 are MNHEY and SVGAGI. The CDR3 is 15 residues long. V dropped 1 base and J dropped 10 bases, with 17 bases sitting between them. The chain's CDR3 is CASSYLLEVPHEQFF. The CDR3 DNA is TGTGCCAGCAGTTACTTACTAGAGGTTCCCCACGAGCAGTTCTTC.

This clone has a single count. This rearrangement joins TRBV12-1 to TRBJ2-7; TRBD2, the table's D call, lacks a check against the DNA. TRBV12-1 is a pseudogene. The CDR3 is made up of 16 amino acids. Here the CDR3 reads CASSFLGAEWVYEQYF. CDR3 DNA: TGTGCCAGCAGCTTTTTGGGAGCGGAGTGGGTCTACGAGCAGTACTTC.

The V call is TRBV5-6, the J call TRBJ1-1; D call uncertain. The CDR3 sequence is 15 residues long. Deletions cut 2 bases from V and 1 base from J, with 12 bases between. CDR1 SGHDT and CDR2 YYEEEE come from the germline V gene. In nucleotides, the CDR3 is TGTGCCAGCAGCTTCTATCGGAGGCCGAACACTGAAGCTTTCTTT. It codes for CASSFYRRPNTEAFF.

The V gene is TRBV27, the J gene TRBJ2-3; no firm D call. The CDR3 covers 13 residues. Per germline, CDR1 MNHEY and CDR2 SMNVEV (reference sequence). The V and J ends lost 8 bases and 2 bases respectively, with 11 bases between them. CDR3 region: CASGGGYTDTQYF. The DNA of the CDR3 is TGTGCCAGCGGTGGCGGTTACACAGATACGCAGTATTTT.

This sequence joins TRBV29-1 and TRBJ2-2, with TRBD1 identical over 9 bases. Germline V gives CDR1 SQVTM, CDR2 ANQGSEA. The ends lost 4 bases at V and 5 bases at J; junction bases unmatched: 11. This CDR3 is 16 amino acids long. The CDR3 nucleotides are TGCAGCGTTGTGGGACAGGGAGCCCCGAGGACCGGGGAGCTGTTTTTT. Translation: CSVVGQGAPRTGELFF.

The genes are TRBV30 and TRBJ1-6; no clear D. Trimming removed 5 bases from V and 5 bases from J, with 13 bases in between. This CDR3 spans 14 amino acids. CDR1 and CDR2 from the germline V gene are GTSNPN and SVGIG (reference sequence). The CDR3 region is CAWSIPGDNSPLHF. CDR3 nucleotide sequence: TGTGCCTGGTCAATTCCCGGGGATAATTCACCCCTCCACTTT.

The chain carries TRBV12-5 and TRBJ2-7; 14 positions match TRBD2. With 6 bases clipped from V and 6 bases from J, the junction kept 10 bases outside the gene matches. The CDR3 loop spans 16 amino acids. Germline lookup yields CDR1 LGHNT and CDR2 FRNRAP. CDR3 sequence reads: CASGVTSGRGFVEQYF. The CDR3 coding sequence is TGTGCTAGTGGCGTGACTAGCGGGAGGGGCTTCGTCGAGCAGTACTTC. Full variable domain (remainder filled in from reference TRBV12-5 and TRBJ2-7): DARVTQTPRHKVTEMGQEVTMRCQPILGHNTVFWYRQTMMQGLELLAYFRNRAPLDDSGMPKDRFSAEMPDATLATLKIQPSEPRDSAVYFCASGVTSGRGFVEQYFGPGTRLTVT.

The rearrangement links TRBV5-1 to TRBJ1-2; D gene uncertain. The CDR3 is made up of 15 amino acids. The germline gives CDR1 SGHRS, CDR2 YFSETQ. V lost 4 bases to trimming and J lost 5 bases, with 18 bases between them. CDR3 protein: CASSHRFGVGYGYTF. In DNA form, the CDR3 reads TGCGCCAGCAGCCACAGATTCGGGGTCGGATATGGCTACACCTTC.

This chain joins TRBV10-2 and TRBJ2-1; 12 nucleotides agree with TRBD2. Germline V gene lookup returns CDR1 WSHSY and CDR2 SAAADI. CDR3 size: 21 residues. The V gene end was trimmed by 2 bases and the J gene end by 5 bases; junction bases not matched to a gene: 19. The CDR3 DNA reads TGCGCCAGCAGTGAGAGGAACCCGTCGGTCATCGGACTAGCGGGAAACAATGAGCAGTTCTTC. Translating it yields CASSERNPSVIGLAGNNEQFF.

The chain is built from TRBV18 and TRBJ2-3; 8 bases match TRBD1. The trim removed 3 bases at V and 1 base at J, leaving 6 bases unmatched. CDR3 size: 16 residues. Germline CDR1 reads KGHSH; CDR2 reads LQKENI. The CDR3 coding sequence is TGTGCCAGCTCACCCCTACAGGGGGGCCGCACAGATACGCAGTATTTT. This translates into CASSPLQGGRTDTQYF.

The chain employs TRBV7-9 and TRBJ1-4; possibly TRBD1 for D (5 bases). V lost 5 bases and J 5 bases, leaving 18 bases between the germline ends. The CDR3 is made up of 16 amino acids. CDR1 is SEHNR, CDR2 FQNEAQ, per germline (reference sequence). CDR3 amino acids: CASSPTRQIQNEKLFF. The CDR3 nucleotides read TGTGCCAGCAGCCCAACACGACAGATTCAGAATGAAAAACTGTTTTTT.

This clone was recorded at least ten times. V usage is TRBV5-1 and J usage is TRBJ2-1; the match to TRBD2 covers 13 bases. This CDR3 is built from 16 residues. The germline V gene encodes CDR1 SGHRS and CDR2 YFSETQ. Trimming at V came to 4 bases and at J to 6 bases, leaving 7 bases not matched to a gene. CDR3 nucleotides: TGCGCCAGCAGCAGGACTAGCGGGGGCAGGCCCAATGAGCAGTTCTTC. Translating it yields CASSRTSGGRPNEQFF.

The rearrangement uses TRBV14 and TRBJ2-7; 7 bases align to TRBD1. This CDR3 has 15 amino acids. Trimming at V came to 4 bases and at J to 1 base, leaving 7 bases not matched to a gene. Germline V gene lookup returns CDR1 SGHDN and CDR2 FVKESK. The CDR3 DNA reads TGTGCCAGCAGCCTCAGACCGGGACAGTCCTACGAGCAGTACTTC. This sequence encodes CASSLRPGQSYEQYF. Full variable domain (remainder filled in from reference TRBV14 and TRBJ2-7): EAGVTQFPSHSVIEKGQTVTLRCDPISGHDNLYWYRRVMGKEIKFLLHFVKESKQDESGMPNNRFLAERTGGTYSTLKVQPAELEDSGVYFCASSLRPGQSYEQYFGPGTRLTVT.

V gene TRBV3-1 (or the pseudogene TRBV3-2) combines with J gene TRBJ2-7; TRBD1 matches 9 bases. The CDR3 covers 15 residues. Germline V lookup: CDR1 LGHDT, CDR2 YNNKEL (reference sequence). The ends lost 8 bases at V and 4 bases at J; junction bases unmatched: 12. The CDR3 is CASSLGHRGLYEQYF. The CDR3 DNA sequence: TGTGCCAGCTCCCTTGGGCACAGGGGGCTTTACGAGCAGTACTTC.